The next 3 T cell receptor beta chains were all read from a single sample in a study of regulatory T cells in long-lasting Graves disease. Through Arm-PCR of CDR3 regions and iRepertoire HTBI primers, TCR beta libraries were built. MiXCR, run by TCRdb on the multiplex PCR reads, gives a single entry per CDR3 protein. Found here are some 330,000 distinct CDR3 sequences, roughly 10% of them singletons; the top ten hold around 18%. The time point denotes: newly diagnosed GD, antithyroid drugs for less than 3 months. Extracted PBMC RNA gave rise to the TCR library. These same records also appear under a second study, on T cells in Graves' hyperthyroidism and ophthalmopathy.

This specimen was peripheral blood mononuclear cells (PBMCs), taken at new diagnosis, from a patient treated with antithyroid drugs. These receptors came from a young woman with Graves disease.

In its sample, this clonotype was seen many times. The V call is TRBV28, the J call TRBJ2-1; 16 positions match TRBD2. The CDR3 sequence is 18 residues long. After removal of 4 bases from V and 3 bases from J, the junction contained 6 bases not matched to a gene. Germline V gene data show CDR1 as MDHEN and CDR2 as SYDVKM. The CDR3 loop reads CASSWTGTSGRVYNEQFF. The CDR3 nucleotides are TGTGCCAGCAGTTGGACCGGGACTAGCGGGAGGGTCTACAATGAGCAGTTCTTC. Looking up the rest from reference TRBV28 and TRBJ2-1 gives the full variable domain: DVKVTQSSRYLVKRTGEKVFLECVQDMDHENMFWYRQDPGLGLRLIYFSYDVKMKEKGDIPEGYSVSREKKERFSLILESASTNQTSMYLCASSWTGTSGRVYNEQFFGPGTRLTVL.

In this sample, this clonotype turned up many times. The rearrangement links TRBV20-1 to TRBJ2-1; TRBD1 matches at 7 bases. The CDR3 has 15 residues. From germline, CDR1 is DFQATT and CDR2 SNEGSKA (reference sequence). V lost 0 bases and J lost 3; bases outside the gene matches: 5. The CDR3 nucleotides are TGCAGTGCTAGAGACAGACAGGGTTTCTACAATGAGCAGTTCTTC. It is translated as CSARDRQGFYNEQFF.

To note about this clonotype: A far larger clone is just one base off, so this is likely a read error. This chain connects TRBV2 to TRBJ2-7, with D unresolved. The CDR3 is made up of 12 amino acids. Trimming cost V 3 bases and J 5 bases, with 8 bases left between them. Germline CDR1 is SNHLY and CDR2 is FYNNEI. The CDR3 bases are TGTGCCAGCAGTGATTATCTGAACGAGCAGTACTTC. Translating gives CASSDYLNEQYF.